A single sample gave rise to the 16 T cell receptor beta chains below, sequenced in a study of blood T cells in healthy people across ages. With a J-beta primer mix and a sample-barcoded 5' primer, a second PCR ran about 6 to 11 cycles. TCRdb reanalysed the 5' RACE reads using MiXCR and keeps one entry per CDR3 protein. This sample has about 570,000 distinct CDR3 sequences, with roughly 29% found just once. The sample comprised blood. These receptors were taken from a woman in her seventies in good health.

The gene calls are TRBV20-1 and TRBJ2-5; perhaps TRBD2 as D (6 bases). Germline loops: CDR1 DFQATT, CDR2 SNEGSKA (reference sequence). The CDR3 is 12 residues long. V gave up 5 bases and J gave up 5 bases, with 12 bases separating them. The CDR3 is CSALEGSETQYF. In nucleotides, the CDR3 is TGCAGTGCTTTGGAGGGATCGGAGACCCAGTACTTC.

Ten or more counts support this clonotype. CDR3 in DNA: TGCAGCGTACGACAGGGAGGGGAAAAACTGTTTTTT. Translating it yields CSVRQGGEKLFF. The chain uses TRBV29-1 and TRBJ1-4; 7 nucleotides line up with TRBD1. CDR1 and CDR2 (germline): SQVTM, ANQGSEA. The CDR3 has 12 residues. V lost 6 bases, J lost 8 bases, and 6 bases stayed unmatched.

This clonotype has just a few counts. The chain is built from TRBV6-2 or TRBV6-3 and TRBJ2-7, with D perhaps matching TRBD1 (6 bases). V was cut by 2 bases and J by 5 bases, with 10 bases left in between. There are 13 residues in the CDR3. Germline V gene sequence: CDR1 MNHEY, CDR2 SVGEGT. CDR3 sequence reads: CASSYLNRDEQYF. The CDR3 nucleotides read TGTGCCAGCAGTTACCTCAACAGGGACGAGCAGTACTTC.

The rearrangement joins TRBV29-1 to TRBJ1-1; D gene ambiguous. This CDR3 has 10 residues. Germline assignment: CDR1 SQVTM and CDR2 ANQGSEA. V gave up 5 bases and J gave up 3 bases, with 4 bases separating them. For the CDR3, the DNA is TGCAGCGTTAGGGACACTGAAGCTTTCTTT. Amino acid sequence: CSVRDTEAFF.

This clonotype was observed a few times. The chain combines TRBV12-3 or TRBV12-4 with TRBJ1-4; TRBD1 matches 10 bases. V dropped 6 bases and J dropped 8; count of bases not matched to a gene: 3. This CDR3 has 13 amino acids. The CDR3 loop is CASRWTGGEKLFF. CDR3 bases: TGTGCCAGCAGGTGGACAGGGGGGGAAAAACTGTTTTTT.

This clonotype was counted between two and nine times. The chain has TRBV6-1 and TRBJ2-1; 11 positions agree with TRBD2. The end of the DNA is better explained by TRBJ2-5, so the J call may be wrong. CDR3 length equals 18 residues. Germline CDR1 is MNHNS and CDR2 is SASEGT. The CDR3: CASRAGTSGLFGEETQYF. DNA of the CDR3: TGTGCCAGCAGAGCCGGGACTAGCGGACTTTTTGGGGAAGAGACCCAGTACTTC.

The V call is TRBV9, the J call TRBJ2-5, with a possible D match to TRBD2 (7 bases). V lost 6 bases to trimming and J lost 4 bases, with 19 bases between them. The CDR3 covers 15 residues. Germline loops: CDR1 SGDLS, CDR2 YYNGEE. The CDR3 DNA reads as TGTGCCAGCACCTCCGAGGGGGGGCCCCTAGAGACCCAGTACTTC. Amino acids: CASTSEGGPLETQYF.

The chain employs TRBV20-1 and TRBJ2-7, with D perhaps TRBD1 (6 bases). The CDR3 runs to 13 residues. Germline CDR1 and CDR2: DFQATT and SNEGSKA (reference sequence). V dropped 6 bases and J dropped 4 bases, with 16 bases sitting between them. CDR3 coding DNA: TGCAGTGCGGGTAGCAGGGGCCCATACGAGCAGTACTTC. Translating gives CSAGSRGPYEQYF.

Remarks on this clonotype: At one boundary the junction diverges from the germline segment, which might be a read error. The rearrangement uses TRBV20-1 and TRBJ1-4, with 7 bases identical to TRBD1. The CDR3 has 11 residues. CDR1 and CDR2 from the germline V gene are DFQATT and SNEGSKA (reference sequence). The CDR3 bases are TGCAGTGCACCGAGGGGACAGTATCAAGTTTTT. Amino acids: CSAPRGQYQVF.

The chain has TRBV12-3 or TRBV12-4 and TRBJ2-3, with D hard to call. CDR3 size: 12 residues. Trimming pared 1 base from V and 5 bases from J, leaving 4 bases between. DNA of the CDR3: TGTGCCAGCAGTTTAGTTCGAGATACGCAGTATTTT. Amino acid sequence: CASSLVRDTQYF.

J is TRBJ2-5 and V is TRBV3-1; 12 nucleotides agree with TRBD2. V shed 1 base and J 4 bases; nucleotides not matched to a gene: 4. The CDR3 sequence is 16 residues long. CDR1 and CDR2 (germline): LGHDT, YNNKEL (reference sequence). The CDR3 loop is CASSQASGGARETQYF. The CDR3 DNA reads TGTGCCAGCAGCCAAGCTAGCGGGGGGGCCCGAGAGACCCAGTACTTC.

This sequence joins TRBV12-3 or TRBV12-4 and TRBJ1-1; D is uncertain. Trimming shortened V by 3 bases and J by 3 bases, and 14 bases separated the two germline ends. This CDR3 has 15 residues. Here the CDR3 DNA reads TGTGCCAGCAGTTTGAGGCTTTTGCCGTACACTGAAGCTTTCTTT. Its translation: CASSLRLLPYTEAFF.

The table lists this clonotype with many counts. This rearrangement joins TRBV7-9 to TRBJ2-3, with 11 bases aligning to TRBD2. The germline CDR1 and CDR2 sequences are SEHNR and FQNEAQ (reference sequence). CDR3 length: 18 amino acids. With V trimmed by 3 bases and J by 2 bases, 10 bases remained unmatched. CDR3 coding DNA: TGTGCCAGCAGCTTCGGCCTAGCGGGGGGCCGCCTCACAGATACGCAGTATTTT. Its protein is CASSFGLAGGRLTDTQYF. The variable domain in full, with the rest retrieved from reference TRBV7-9 and TRBJ2-3, is DTGVSQNPRHKITKRGQNVTFRCDPISEHNRLYWYRQTLGQGPEFLTYFQNEAQLEKSRLLSDRFSAERPKGSFSTLEIQRTEQGDSAMYLCASSFGLAGGRLTDTQYFGPGTRLTVL.

In regard to this clonotype: A read error may account for a junction end that differs from germline. The chain carries TRBV7-2 and TRBJ1-2; D is ambiguous. Germline loops: CDR1 SGHTA, CDR2 FQGNSA. The CDR3 runs to 14 residues. CDR3 coding DNA: TGTGCCAGTAGCTTAGAACACCGGAACTATGGCTACACCTTC. Protein sequence: CASSLEHRNYGYTF.

The chain joins TRBV5-1 to TRBJ2-5; TRBD2 agrees at 9 bases. Germline CDR1 is SGHRS and CDR2 is YFSETQ. Losses at the gene ends were 2 bases for V and 5 bases for J; bases not matched to a gene: 7. This CDR3 has 15 residues. For the CDR3, the DNA is TGCGCCAGCAGCTTTAATAGCGGGGGTGATGAGACCCAGTACTTC. Translating gives CASSFNSGGDETQYF.

The chain employs TRBV27 and TRBJ2-7; the D is unclear. The CDR3 has 15 residues. CDR1 and CDR2 (germline): MNHEY, SMNVEV (reference sequence). V gave up 5 bases and J gave up 3 bases, with 17 bases separating them. The CDR3 DNA sequence: TGTGCCAGCAGTCCCCTCCGGACGGATTACTACGAGCAGTACTTC. Translated, it gives CASSPLRTDYYEQYF.